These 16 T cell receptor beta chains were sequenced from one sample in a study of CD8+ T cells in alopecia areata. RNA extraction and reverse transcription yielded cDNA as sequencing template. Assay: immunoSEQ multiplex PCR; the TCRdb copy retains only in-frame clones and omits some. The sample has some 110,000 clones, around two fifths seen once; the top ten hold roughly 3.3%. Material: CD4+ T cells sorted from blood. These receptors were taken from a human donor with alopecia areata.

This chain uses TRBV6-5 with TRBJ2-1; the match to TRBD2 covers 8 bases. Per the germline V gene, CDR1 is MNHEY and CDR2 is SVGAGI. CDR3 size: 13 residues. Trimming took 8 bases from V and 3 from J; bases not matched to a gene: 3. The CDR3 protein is CASGLAGYNEQFF. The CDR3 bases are TGTGCCAGCGGGCTAGCGGGCTACAATGAGCAGTTCTTC.

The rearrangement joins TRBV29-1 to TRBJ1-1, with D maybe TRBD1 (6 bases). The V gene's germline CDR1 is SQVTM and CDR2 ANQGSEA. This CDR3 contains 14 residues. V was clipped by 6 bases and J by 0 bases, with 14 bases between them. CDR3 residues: CSVARTAMNTEAFF. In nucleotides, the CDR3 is TGCAGCGTCGCTAGGACAGCGATGAACACTGAAGCTTTCTTT.

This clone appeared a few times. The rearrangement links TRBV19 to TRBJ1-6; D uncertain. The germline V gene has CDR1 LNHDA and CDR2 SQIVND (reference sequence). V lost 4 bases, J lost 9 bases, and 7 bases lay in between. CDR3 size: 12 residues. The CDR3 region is CASSKTASPLHF. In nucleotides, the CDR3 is TGTGCCAGTAGTAAGACCGCTTCACCCCTCCACTTT.

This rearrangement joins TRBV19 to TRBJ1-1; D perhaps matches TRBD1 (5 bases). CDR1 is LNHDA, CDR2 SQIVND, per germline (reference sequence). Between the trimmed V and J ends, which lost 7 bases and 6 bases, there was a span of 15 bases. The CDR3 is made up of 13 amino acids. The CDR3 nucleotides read TGTGCCAGTAACCAGGGTAATGTGGCTGAAGCTTTCTTT. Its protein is CASNQGNVAEAFF.

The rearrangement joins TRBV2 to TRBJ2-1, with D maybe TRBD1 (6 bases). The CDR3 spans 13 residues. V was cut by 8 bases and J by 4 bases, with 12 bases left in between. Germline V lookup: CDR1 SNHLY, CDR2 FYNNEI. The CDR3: CASGEQGYNEQFF. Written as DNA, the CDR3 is TGTGCCAGCGGAGAACAGGGATACAATGAGCAGTTCTTC.

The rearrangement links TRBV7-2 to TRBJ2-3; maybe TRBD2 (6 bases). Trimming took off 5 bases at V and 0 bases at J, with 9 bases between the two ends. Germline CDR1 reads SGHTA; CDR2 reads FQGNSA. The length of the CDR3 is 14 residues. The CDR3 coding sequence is TGTGCCAGCAGCCCGGGGACTAGCACAGATACGCAGTATTTT. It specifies CASSPGTSTDTQYF.

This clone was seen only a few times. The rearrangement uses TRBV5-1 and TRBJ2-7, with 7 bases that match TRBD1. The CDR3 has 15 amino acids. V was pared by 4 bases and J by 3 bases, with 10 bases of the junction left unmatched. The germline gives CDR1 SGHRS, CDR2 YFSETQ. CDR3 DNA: TGCGCCAGCAGCGACCTTGACAGGGACCGCTACGAGCAGTACTTC. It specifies CASSDLDRDRYEQYF. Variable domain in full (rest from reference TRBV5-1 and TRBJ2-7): KAGVTQTPRYLIKTRGQQVTLSCSPISGHRSVSWYQQTPGQGLQFLFEYFSETQRNKGNFPGRFSGRQFSNSRSEMNVSTLELGDSALYLCASSDLDRDRYEQYFGPGTRLTVT.

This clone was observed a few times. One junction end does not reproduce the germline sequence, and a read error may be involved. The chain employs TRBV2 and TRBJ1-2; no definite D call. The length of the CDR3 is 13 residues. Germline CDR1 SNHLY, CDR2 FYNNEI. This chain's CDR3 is CASRAEYTERGSF. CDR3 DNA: TGTGCCAGCCGTGCCGAATACACGGAGAGAGGTAGCTTC.

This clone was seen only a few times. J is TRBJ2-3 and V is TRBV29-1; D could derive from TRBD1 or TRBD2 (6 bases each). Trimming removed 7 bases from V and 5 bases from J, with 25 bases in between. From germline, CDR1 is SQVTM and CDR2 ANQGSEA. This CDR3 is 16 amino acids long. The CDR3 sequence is CSALPGGTLGRDTQYF. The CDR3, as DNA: TGCAGCGCCCTCCCCGGCGGGACATTGGGTAGAGATACGCAGTATTTT.

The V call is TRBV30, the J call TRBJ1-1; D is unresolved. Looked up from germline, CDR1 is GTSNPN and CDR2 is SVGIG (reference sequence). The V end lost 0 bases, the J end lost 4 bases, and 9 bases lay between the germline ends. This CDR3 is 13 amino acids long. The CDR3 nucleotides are TGTGCCTGGAGTGTACTGGGAGGCACTGAAGCTTTCTTT. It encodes CAWSVLGGTEAFF.

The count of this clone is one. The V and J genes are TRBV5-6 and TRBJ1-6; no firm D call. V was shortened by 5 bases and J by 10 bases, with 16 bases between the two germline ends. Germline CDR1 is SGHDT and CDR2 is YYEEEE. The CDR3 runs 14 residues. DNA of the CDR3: TGTGCCAGCAGGCTAGACGAGACGGGATCACCCCTCCACTTT. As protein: CASRLDETGSPLHF.

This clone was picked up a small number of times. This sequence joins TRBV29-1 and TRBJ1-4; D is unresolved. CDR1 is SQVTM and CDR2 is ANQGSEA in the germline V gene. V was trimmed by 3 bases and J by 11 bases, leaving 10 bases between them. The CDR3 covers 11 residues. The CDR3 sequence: CSVEGGRKLFF. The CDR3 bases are TGCAGCGTTGAGGGTGGAAGGAAACTGTTTTTT.

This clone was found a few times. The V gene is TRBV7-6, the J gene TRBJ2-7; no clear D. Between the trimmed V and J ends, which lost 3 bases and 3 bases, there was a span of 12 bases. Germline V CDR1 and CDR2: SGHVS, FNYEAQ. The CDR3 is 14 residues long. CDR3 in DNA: TGTGCCAGCAGCTTTAGGCAGCAGAGCTACGAGCAGTACTTC. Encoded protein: CASSFRQQSYEQYF.

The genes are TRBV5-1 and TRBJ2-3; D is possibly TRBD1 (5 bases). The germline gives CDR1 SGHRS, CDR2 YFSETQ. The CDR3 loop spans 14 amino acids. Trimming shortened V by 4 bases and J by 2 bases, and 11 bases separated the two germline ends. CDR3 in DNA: TGCGCCAGCAGCCAGCCGACAGACACAGATACGCAGTATTTT. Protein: CASSQPTDTDTQYF. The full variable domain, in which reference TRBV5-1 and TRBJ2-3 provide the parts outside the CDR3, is KAGVTQTPRYLIKTRGQQVTLSCSPISGHRSVSWYQQTPGQGLQFLFEYFSETQRNKGNFPGRFSGRQFSNSRSEMNVSTLELGDSALYLCASSQPTDTDTQYFGPGTRLTVL.

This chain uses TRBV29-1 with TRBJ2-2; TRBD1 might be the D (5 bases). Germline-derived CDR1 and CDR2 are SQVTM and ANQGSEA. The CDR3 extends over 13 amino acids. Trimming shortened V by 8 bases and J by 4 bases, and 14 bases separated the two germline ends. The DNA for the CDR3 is TGCAGCACAACAGACAGACCCACCGGGGAGCTGTTTTTT. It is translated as CSTTDRPTGELFF.

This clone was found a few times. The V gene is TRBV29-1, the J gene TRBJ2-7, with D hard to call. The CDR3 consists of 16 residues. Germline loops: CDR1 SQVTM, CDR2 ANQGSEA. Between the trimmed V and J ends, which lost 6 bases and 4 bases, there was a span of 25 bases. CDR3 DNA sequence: TGCAGCGTGCGATCACACTTTTCTGTCGGTCGATACGAGCAGTACTTC. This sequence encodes CSVRSHFSVGRYEQYF.